The rows below give T cell receptor beta chains drawn from one sample of a study of regulatory T cells in long-lasting Graves disease. TCRdb ran MiXCR on the multiplex PCR reads and lists one entry per CDR3 protein. The table has about 620,000 distinct CDR3 sequences, about 15% seen once. The data were also submitted as part of a second study, on T cells in Graves' hyperthyroidism and ophthalmopathy.

Here the sequenced sample was peripheral blood mononuclear cells (PBMCs), taken at new diagnosis, from a patient treated with antithyroid drugs. Receptors originate from a woman in her 30s with Graves disease. The CDR3 runs from the conserved cysteine through the conserved F or W. Fields, in order: V gene, D gene, clone size, J gene, CDR3 protein, CDR3 DNA. The D gene is left open where the match is weak. Clone size is stated in some rows and not others, as once, few, many or a class when expanded.

v_call: TRBV12-3/TRBV12-4
d_call: .
clone_size: many
j_call: TRBJ1-2
cdr3_aa: CASTADRNYGYTF
cdr3_nt: TGTGCCAGCACCGCGGACAGAAACTATGGCTACACCTTC

v_call: TRBV20-1
d_call: .
clone_size: many
j_call: TRBJ1-1
cdr3_aa: CSARGRGTLNTEAFF
cdr3_nt: TGCAGTGCTAGAGGTAGGGGGACCTTGAACACTGAAGCTTTCTTT

v_call: TRBV27
d_call: TRBD1
clone_size: many
j_call: TRBJ1-2
cdr3_aa: CASSREGGQPYGYTF
cdr3_nt: TGTGCCAGCAGTAGGGAAGGGGGACAGCCCTATGGCTACACCTTC

v_call: TRBV28
d_call: .
clone_size: few
j_call: TRBJ2-7
cdr3_aa: CASSLNGVEQYF
cdr3_nt: TGTGCCAGCAGTTTAAACGGGGTCGAGCAGTACTTC

v_call: TRBV6-9
d_call: .
clone_size: many
j_call: TRBJ1-2
cdr3_aa: CASSSRLNDYGYTF
cdr3_nt: TGTGCCAGCAGTTCGCGGCTAAATGACTATGGCTACACCTTC

v_call: TRBV28
d_call: .
clone_size: many
j_call: TRBJ1-1
cdr3_aa: CASSKRGPEAFF
cdr3_nt: TGTGCCAGCAGCAAACGGGGCCCTGAAGCTTTCTTT

v_call: TRBV20-1
d_call: TRBD1
clone_size: many
j_call: TRBJ1-2
cdr3_aa: CSARGGTGGGYGYTF
cdr3_nt: TGCAGTGCTAGAGGCGGGACAGGTGGAGGGTATGGCTACACCTTC

v_call: TRBV30
d_call: .
clone_size: many
j_call: TRBJ1-1
cdr3_aa: CAWSAGSNTEAFF
cdr3_nt: TGTGCCTGGAGTGCAGGGTCGAACACTGAAGCTTTCTTT

v_call: TRBV5-1
d_call: .
clone_size: .
j_call: TRBJ2-3
cdr3_aa: CASRQLRTDTDTRYF
cdr3_nt: TGCGCCAGCAGGCAGTTACGGACAGACACAGATACGCGGTATTTT

v_call: TRBV29-1
d_call: .
clone_size: many
j_call: TRBJ2-7
cdr3_aa: CSVDAAHGDYEQYF
cdr3_nt: TGCAGCGTTGACGCGGCACACGGAGACTACGAGCAGTACTTC

v_call: TRBV29-1
d_call: .
clone_size: many
j_call: TRBJ2-7
cdr3_aa: CSFSLEGGREQYF
cdr3_nt: TGCAGCTTTTCCCTAGAGGGGGGTCGCGAGCAGTACTTC

v_call: TRBV11-2
d_call: TRBD1
clone_size: many
j_call: TRBJ2-7
cdr3_aa: CASSQGTGLSYEQYF
cdr3_nt: TGTGCCAGCAGCCAGGGGACAGGCCTATCCTACGAGCAGTACTTC